These 7 T cell receptor beta chains were sequenced from one sample in a study of somatic mutations in cytotoxic T cells in rheumatoid arthritis. Clones were sequenced by immunoSEQ multiplex PCR, and TCRdb holds only the in-frame ones, with some missing. The data show some 16,000 clones, 79% seen once. The sequenced material came from CD8+ T cells sorted from blood. Source of these receptors: an adult with rheumatoid arthritis.

The rearrangement joins TRBV7-9 to TRBJ2-1; D unclear. The ends were cut back, 0 bases at V and 9 bases at J, with 9 bases in the middle. Per germline, CDR1 SEHNR and CDR2 FQNEAQ (reference sequence). The CDR3 length is 13 residues. The DNA for the CDR3 is TGTGCCAGCAGCTTAGCAAGCACTGGTGAGCAGTTCTTC. As protein: CASSLASTGEQFF.

V gene TRBV9 combines with J gene TRBJ2-1; 9 positions agree with TRBD2. This CDR3 is built from 14 residues. Germline V gene sequence: CDR1 SGDLS, CDR2 YYNGEE. V lost 3 bases and J lost 8; bases outside the gene matches: 6. The CDR3, as DNA: TGTGCCAGCAGCGCCCCTAGCGGGACCTATGAGCAGTTCTTC. It yields the protein CASSAPSGTYEQFF.

The rearrangement links TRBV27 to TRBJ2-7, with 16 bases identical to TRBD2. The V gene end was trimmed by 5 bases and the J gene end by 7 bases; junction bases not matched to a gene: 8. This CDR3 region has 16 residues. CDR1 and CDR2 from the germline V gene are MNHEY and SMNVEV (reference sequence). The CDR3 region is CASSPGLAGGPGEQYF. DNA of the CDR3: TGTGCCAGCAGTCCGGGACTAGCGGGAGGGCCGGGAGAGCAGTACTTC.

The genes are TRBV19 and TRBJ2-2, with 10 bases fitting TRBD1. CDR3 length equals 16 residues. V was clipped by 4 bases and J by 4 bases; unmatched bases: 6. Germline V gene lookup returns CDR1 LNHDA and CDR2 SQIVND (reference sequence). The CDR3 region is CASSNIRTGGTGELFF. CDR3 coding DNA: TGTGCCAGTAGTAATATCCGGACAGGGGGCACCGGGGAGCTGTTTTTT.

This sequence joins TRBV30 and TRBJ1-2; D is ambiguous. The CDR3 runs to 13 residues. V shed 0 bases and J shed 6 bases, with 11 bases lying between them. The germline V gene has CDR1 GTSNPN and CDR2 SVGIG (reference sequence). CDR3 in DNA: TGTGCCTGGAGTGTAGGTTCGGGCGATGGCTACACCTTC. Amino acid sequence: CAWSVGSGDGYTF.

The chain links TRBV29-1 to TRBJ2-1, with D perhaps matching TRBD1 or TRBD2 (5 bases each). The V end was cut by 2 bases, the J end by 6 bases, with 11 bases between. The V gene's germline CDR1 is SQVTM and CDR2 ANQGSEA. The CDR3 runs to 13 residues. CDR3 residues: CSVESGRANEQFF. The CDR3 DNA follows: TGCAGCGTTGAATCAGGGAGAGCCAATGAGCAGTTCTTC.

DNA of the CDR3: TGTGCCAGCGGAGAACAGGAAATTCGAACCTACGAGCAGTACTTC. It translates to CASGEQEIRTYEQYF. The chain employs TRBV6-6 and TRBJ2-7; TRBD1 might be the D (5 bases). Germline V gene data show CDR1 as MNHNY and CDR2 as SVGAGI (reference sequence). CDR3 size: 15 residues. Deletions cut 8 bases from V and 2 bases from J, with 19 bases between.